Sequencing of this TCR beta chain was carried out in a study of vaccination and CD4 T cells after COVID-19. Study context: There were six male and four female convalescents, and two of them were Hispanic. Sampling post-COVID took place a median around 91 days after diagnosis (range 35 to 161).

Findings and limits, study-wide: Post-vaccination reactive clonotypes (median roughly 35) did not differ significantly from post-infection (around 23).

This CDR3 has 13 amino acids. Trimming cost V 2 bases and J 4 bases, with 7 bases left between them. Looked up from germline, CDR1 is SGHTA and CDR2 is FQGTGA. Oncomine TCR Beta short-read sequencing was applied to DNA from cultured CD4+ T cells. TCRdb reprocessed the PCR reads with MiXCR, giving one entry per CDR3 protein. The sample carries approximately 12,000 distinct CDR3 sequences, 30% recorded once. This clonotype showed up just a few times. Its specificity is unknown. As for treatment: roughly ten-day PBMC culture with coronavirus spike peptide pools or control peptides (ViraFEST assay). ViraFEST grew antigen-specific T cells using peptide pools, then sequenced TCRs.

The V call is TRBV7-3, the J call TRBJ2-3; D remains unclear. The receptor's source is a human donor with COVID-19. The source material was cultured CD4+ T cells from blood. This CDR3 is CASSLEVADTQYF. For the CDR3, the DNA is TGTGCCAGCAGCTTAGAAGTTGCAGATACGCAGTATTTT.